This T cell receptor beta chain appears in the sequencing data of a study of blood T cell repertoires in COVID-19. Study information: In each case, the material was cDNA or gDNA derived from T cells, B-cell-depleted T cells, or PBMCs.

Measured with immunoSEQ multiplex PCR; TCRdb has only the in-frame clones, and not every one. The data contain 15,000 to 25,000 clones, more than 85% of them singletons. The source of this sequence is a woman between 50 and 59 years old with active COVID-19. Sequences were obtained from peripheral blood.

CDR3: CASSLGGGLAGGKNYNEQFF. The CDR3 DNA is TGTGCCAGCAGCTTAGGGGGCGGTCTAGCGGGAGGGAAGAACTACAATGAGCAGTTCTTC. The V call is TRBV11-3, the J call TRBJ2-1, with 12 bases matching TRBD2. CDR3 size: 20 residues. Germline loops: CDR1 SGHNT, CDR2 YENEEA. Trimming removed 1 base from V and 3 bases from J; junction bases left unmatched: 13. Supplemented by reference TRBV11-3 and TRBJ2-1, the full variable domain reads EAGVVQSPRYKIIEKKQPVAFWCNPISGHNTLYWYLQNLGQGPELLIRYENEEAVDDSQLPKDRFSAERLKGVDSTLKIQPAELGDSAVYLCASSLGGGLAGGKNYNEQFFGPGTRLTVL.